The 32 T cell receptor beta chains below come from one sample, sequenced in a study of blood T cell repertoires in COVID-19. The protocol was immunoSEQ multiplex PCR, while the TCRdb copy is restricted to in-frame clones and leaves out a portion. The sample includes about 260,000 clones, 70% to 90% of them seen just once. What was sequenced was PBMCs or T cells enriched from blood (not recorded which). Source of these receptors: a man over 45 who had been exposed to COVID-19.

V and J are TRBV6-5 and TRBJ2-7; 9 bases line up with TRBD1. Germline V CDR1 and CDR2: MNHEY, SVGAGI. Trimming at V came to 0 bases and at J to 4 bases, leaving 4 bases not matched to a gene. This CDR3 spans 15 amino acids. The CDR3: CASSYSIQGAYEQYF. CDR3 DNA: TGTGCCAGCAGTTACTCTATACAGGGGGCGTACGAGCAGTACTTC.

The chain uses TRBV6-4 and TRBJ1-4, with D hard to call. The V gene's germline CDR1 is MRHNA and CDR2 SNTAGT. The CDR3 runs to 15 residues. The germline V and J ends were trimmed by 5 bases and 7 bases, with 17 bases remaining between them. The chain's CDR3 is CASSSPWGECEKLFF. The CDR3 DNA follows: TGTGCCAGCAGTTCTCCTTGGGGAGAGTGTGAAAAACTGTTTTTT.

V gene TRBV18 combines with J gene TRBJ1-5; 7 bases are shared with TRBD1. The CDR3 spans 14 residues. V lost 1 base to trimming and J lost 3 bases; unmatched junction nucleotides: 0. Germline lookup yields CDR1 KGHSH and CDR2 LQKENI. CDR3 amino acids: CASSPQGANQPQHF. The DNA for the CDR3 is TGTGCCAGCTCACCACAGGGGGCCAATCAGCCCCAGCATTTT.

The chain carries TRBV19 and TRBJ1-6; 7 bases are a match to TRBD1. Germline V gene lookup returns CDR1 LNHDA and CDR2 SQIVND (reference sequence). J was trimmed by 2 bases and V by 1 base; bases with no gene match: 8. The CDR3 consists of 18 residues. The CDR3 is CASSIGAQGFAYNSPLHF. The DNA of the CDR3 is TGTGCCAGTAGTATAGGCGCACAGGGGTTCGCCTATAATTCACCCCTCCACTTT.

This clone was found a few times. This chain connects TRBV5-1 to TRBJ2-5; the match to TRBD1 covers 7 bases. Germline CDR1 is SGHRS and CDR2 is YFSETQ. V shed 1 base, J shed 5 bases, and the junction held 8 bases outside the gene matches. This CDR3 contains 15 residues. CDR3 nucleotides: TGCGCCAGCAGCTTGCCCAGGGGGATTGGGGAGACCCAGTACTTC. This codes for CASSLPRGIGETQYF. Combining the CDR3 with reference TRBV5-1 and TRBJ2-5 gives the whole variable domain KAGVTQTPRYLIKTRGQQVTLSCSPISGHRSVSWYQQTPGQGLQFLFEYFSETQRNKGNFPGRFSGRQFSNSRSEMNVSTLELGDSALYLCASSLPRGIGETQYFGPGTRLLVL.

In DNA form, the CDR3 reads TGCGCCAGCAGCCGGGGACAGACCCAAGAGACCCAGTACTTC. It is translated as CASSRGQTQETQYF. The chain couples TRBV5-1 to TRBJ2-5; 7 nucleotides align to TRBD1. This CDR3 contains 14 residues. The V segment lost 4 bases and the J segment 1 base; nucleotides outside the gene matches: 4. Germline CDR1 SGHRS, CDR2 YFSETQ.

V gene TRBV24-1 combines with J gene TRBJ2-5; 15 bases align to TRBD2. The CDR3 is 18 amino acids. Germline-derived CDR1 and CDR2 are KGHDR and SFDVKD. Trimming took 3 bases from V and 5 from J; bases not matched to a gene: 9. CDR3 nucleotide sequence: TGTGCCACCAGTGATCAGAGGACTAGCGGGAGGGCCGGGGAGACCCAGTACTTC. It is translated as CATSDQRTSGRAGETQYF.

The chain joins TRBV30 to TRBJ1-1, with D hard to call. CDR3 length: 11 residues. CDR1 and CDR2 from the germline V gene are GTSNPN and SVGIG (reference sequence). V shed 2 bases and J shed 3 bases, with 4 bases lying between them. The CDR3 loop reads CAWSLYTEAFF. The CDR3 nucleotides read TGTGCCTGGAGTCTGTACACTGAAGCTTTCTTT.

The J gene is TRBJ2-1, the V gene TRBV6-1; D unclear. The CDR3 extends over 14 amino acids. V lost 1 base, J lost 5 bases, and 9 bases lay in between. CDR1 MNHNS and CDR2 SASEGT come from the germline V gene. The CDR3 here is CASSEEARNNEQFF. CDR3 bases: TGTGCCAGCAGTGAAGAGGCCAGGAACAATGAGCAGTTCTTC.

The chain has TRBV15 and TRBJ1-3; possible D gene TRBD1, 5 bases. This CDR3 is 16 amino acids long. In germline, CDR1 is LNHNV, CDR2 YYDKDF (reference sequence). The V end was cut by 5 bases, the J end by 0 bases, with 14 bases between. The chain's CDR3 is CATSLSKQVSGNTIYF. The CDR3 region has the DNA TGTGCCACCAGCCTATCTAAACAGGTCTCTGGAAACACCATATATTTT.

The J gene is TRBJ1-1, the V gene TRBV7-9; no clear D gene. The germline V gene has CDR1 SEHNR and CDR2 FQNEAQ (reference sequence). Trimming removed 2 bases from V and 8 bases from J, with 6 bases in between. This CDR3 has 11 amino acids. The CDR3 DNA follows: TGTGCCAGCAGCTTAAACTCGGAAGCTTTCTTT. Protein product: CASSLNSEAFF.

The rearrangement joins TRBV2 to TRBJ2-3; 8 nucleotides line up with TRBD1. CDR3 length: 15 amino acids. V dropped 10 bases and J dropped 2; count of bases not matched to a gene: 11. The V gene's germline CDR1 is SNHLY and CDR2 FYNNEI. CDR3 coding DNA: TGTGCCACCTACCTAGGACAGGGCTCCACAGATACGCAGTATTTT. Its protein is CATYLGQGSTDTQYF.

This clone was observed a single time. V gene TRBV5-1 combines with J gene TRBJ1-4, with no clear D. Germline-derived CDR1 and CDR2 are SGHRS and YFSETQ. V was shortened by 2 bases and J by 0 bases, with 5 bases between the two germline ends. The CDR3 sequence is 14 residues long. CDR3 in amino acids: CASSLQTTNEKLFF. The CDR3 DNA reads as TGCGCCAGCAGCTTACAGACAACTAATGAAAAACTGTTTTTT.

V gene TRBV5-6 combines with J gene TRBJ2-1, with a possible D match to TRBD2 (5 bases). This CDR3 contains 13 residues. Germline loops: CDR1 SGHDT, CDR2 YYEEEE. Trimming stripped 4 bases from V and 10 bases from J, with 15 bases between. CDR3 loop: CASSLKRLPEQFF. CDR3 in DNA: TGTGCCAGCAGCCTTAAGCGGCTACCGGAGCAGTTCTTC.

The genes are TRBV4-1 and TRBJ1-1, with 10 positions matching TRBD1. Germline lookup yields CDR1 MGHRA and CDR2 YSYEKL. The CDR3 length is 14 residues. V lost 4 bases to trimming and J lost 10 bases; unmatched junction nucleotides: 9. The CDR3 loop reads CASSRDDRGLRAFF. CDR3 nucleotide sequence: TGCGCCAGCAGCCGCGATGACAGGGGGCTGAGAGCTTTCTTT.

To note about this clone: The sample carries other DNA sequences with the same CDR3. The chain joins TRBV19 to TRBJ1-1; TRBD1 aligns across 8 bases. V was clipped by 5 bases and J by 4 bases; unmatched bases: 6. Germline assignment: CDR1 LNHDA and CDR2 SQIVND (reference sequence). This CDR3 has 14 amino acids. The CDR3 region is CASSPWTGRTEAFF. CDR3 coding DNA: TGTGCCAGTAGTCCTTGGACAGGGCGCACTGAAGCTTTCTTT.

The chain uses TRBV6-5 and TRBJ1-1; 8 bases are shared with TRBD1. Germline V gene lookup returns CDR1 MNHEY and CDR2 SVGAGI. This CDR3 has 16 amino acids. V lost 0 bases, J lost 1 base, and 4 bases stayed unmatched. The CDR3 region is CASSYSGDRGNTEAFF. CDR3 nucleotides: TGTGCCAGCAGTTACTCGGGTGACAGGGGGAACACTGAAGCTTTCTTT.

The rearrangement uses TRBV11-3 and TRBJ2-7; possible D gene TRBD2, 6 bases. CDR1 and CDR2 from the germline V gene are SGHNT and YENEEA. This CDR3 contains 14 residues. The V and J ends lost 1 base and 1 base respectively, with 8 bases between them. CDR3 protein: CASSLGRESYEQYF. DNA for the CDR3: TGTGCCAGCAGCTTAGGCCGGGAGTCCTACGAGCAGTACTTC. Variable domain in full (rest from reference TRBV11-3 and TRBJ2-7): EAGVVQSPRYKIIEKKQPVAFWCNPISGHNTLYWYLQNLGQGPELLIRYENEEAVDDSQLPKDRFSAERLKGVDSTLKIQPAELGDSAVYLCASSLGRESYEQYFGPGTRLTVT.

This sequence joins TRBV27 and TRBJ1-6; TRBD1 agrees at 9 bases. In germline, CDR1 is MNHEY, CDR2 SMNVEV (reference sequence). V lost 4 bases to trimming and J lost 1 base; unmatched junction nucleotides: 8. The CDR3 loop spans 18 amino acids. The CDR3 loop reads CASSSLTQGASYNSPLHF. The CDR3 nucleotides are TGTGCCAGCAGTTCTTTAACACAGGGGGCTTCCTATAATTCACCCCTCCACTTT.

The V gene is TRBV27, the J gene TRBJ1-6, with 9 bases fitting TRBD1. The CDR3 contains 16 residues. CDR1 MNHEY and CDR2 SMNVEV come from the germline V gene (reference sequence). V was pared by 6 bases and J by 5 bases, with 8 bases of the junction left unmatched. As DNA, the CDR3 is TGTGCCAGCAGGCTAGCTGGGGACAGGGATAATTCACCCCTCCACTTT. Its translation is CASRLAGDRDNSPLHF.

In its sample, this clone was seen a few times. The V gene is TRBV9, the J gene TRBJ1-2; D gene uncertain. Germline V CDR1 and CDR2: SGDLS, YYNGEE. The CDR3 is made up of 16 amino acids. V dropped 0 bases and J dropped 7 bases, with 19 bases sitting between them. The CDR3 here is CASSVGPFYSESGYTF. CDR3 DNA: TGTGCCAGCAGCGTAGGTCCTTTCTACTCGGAGAGTGGCTACACCTTC. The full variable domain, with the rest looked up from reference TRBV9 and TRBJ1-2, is DSGVTQTPKHLITATGQRVTLRCSPRSGDLSVYWYQQSLDQGLQFLIQYYNGEERAKGNILERFSAQQFPDLHSELNLSSLELGDSALYFCASSVGPFYSESGYTFGSGTRLTVV.

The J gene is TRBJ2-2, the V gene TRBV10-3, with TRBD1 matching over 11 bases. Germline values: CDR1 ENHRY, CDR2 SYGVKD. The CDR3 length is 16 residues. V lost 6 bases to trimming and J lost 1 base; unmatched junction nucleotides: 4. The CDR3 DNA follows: TGTGCCATCAGCAAGGGGACAGGGGGGAACACCGGGGAGCTGTTTTTT. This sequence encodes CAISKGTGGNTGELFF.

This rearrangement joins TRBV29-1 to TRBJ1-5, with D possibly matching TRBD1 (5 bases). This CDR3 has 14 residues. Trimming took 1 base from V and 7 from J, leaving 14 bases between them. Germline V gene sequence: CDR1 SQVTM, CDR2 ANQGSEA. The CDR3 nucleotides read TGCAGCGTTGAAGTCGGAGGAGGGGACCAGCCCCAGCATTTT. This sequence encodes CSVEVGGGDQPQHF.

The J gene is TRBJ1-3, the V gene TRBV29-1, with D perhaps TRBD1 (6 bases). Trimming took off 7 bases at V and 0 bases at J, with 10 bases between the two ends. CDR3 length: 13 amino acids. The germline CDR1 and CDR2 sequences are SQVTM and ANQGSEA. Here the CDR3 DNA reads TGCAGCGCAGGACAGAACTCTGGAAACACCATATATTTT. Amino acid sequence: CSAGQNSGNTIYF.

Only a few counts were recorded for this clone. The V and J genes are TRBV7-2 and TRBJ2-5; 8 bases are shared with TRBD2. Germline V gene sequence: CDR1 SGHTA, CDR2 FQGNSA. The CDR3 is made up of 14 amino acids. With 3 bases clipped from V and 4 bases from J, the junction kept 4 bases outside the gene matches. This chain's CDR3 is CASSLGTSRETQYF. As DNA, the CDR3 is TGTGCCAGCAGCTTGGGGACTAGTCGAGAGACCCAGTACTTC.

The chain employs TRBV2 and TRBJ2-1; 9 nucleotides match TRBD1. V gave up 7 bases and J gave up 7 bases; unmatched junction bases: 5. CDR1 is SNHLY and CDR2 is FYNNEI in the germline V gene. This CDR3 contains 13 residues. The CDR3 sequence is CASTRDRVNEQFF. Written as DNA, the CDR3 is TGTGCCAGCACACGGGACAGGGTGAATGAGCAGTTCTTC.

DNA for the CDR3: TGTGCCAGCAGCCAAGATGGAGGGAACACCATATATTTT. Its protein is CASSQDGGNTIYF. V usage is TRBV3-1 (or the pseudogene TRBV3-2) and J usage is TRBJ1-3; D is unresolved. V lost 0 bases, J lost 7 bases, and 7 bases lay in between. CDR1 and CDR2 from the germline V gene are LGHDT and YNNKEL (reference sequence). The CDR3 is made up of 13 amino acids.

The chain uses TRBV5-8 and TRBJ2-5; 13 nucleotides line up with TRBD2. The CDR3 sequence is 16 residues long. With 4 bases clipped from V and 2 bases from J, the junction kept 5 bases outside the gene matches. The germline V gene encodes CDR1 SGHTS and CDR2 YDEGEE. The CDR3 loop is CASSPGTSGVQETQYF. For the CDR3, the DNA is TGTGCCAGCAGCCCCGGGACTAGCGGGGTTCAAGAGACCCAGTACTTC.

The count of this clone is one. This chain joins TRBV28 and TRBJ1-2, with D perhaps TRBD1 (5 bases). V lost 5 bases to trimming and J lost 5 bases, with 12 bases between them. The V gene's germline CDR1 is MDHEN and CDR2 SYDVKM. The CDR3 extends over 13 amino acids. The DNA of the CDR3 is TGTGCCAGCAGTCCCCAGGGAATTTATGGCTACACCTTC. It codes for CASSPQGIYGYTF.

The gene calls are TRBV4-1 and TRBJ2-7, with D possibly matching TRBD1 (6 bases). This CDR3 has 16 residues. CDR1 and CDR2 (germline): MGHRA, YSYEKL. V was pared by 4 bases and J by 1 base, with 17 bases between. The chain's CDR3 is CASSRQPSDRSYEQYV. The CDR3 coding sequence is TGCGCCAGCAGCCGCCAACCTTCGGACAGATCCTACGAGCAGTACGTC.

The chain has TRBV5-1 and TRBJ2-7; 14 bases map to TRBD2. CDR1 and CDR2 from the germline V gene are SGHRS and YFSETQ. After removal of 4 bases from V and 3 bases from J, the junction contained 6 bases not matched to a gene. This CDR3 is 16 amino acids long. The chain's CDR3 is CASSTGTSGGGYEQYF. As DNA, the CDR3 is TGCGCCAGCAGCACCGGGACTAGCGGGGGAGGCTACGAGCAGTACTTC.

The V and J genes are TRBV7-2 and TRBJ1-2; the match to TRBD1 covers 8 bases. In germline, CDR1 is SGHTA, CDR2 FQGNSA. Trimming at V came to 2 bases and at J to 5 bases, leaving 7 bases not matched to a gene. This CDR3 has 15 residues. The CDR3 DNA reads TGTGCCAGCAGCTTAAATGACCGGACAGGGTATGGCTACACCTTC. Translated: CASSLNDRTGYGYTF.